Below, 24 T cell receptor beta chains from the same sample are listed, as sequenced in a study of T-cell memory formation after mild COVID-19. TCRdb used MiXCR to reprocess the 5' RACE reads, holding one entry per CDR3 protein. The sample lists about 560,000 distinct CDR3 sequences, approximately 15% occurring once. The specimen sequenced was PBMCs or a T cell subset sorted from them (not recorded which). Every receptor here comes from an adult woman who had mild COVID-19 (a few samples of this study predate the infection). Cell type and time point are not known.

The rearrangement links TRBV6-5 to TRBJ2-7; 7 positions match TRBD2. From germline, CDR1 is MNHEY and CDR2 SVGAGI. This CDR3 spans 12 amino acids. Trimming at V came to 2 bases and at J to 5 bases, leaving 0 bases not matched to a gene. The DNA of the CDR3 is TGTGCCAGCAGTTACCGGGGGGACGAGCAGTACTTC. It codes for CASSYRGDEQYF.

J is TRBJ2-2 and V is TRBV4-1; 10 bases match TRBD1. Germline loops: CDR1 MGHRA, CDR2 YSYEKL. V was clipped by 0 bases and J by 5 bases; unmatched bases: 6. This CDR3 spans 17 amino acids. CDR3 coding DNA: TGCGCCAGCAGCCAAGAGGCCGGGACAGGGGCGACCGGGGAGCTGTTTTTT. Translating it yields CASSQEAGTGATGELFF.

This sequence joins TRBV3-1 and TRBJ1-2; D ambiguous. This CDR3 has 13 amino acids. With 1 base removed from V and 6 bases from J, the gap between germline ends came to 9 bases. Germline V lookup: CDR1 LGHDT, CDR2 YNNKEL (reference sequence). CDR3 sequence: CASSQVSLNGYTF. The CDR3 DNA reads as TGTGCCAGCAGCCAAGTTTCACTGAATGGCTACACCTTC.

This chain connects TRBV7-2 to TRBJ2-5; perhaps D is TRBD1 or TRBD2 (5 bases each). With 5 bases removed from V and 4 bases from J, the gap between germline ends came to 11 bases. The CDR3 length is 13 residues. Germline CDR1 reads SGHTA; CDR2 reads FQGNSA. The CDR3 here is CASSRDLRETQYF. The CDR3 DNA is TGTGCCAGCAGCAGGGACCTCAGAGAGACCCAGTACTTC.

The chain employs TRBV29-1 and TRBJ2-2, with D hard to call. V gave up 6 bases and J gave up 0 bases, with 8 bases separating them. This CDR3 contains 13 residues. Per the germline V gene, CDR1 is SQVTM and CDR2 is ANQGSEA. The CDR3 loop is CSVSIPNTGELFF. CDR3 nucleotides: TGCAGCGTATCTATCCCGAACACCGGGGAGCTGTTTTTT.

For the CDR3, the DNA is TGTGCCAGCAGCTGGAGGGGGAACCTGGAGGGAGAGCAGTTCTTC. Protein sequence: CASSWRGNLEGEQFF. The rearrangement uses TRBV7-9 and TRBJ2-1, with D perhaps matching TRBD1 or TRBD2 (6 bases each). The CDR3 consists of 15 residues. Germline-derived CDR1 and CDR2 are SEHNR and FQNEAQ (reference sequence). V was pared by 4 bases and J by 10 bases, with 20 bases between.

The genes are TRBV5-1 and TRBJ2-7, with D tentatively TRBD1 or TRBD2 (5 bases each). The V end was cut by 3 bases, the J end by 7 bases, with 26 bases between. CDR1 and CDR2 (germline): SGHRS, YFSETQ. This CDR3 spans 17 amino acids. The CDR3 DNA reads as TGCGCCAGCAGCTCCCCGGGACGGCGGAAAGGGTTGGTGGAGCAGTACTTC. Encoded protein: CASSSPGRRKGLVEQYF.

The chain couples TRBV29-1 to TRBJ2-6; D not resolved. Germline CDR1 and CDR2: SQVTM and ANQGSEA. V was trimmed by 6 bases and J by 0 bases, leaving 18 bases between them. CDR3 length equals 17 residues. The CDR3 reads CSVRLKQAASGANVLTF. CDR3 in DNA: TGCAGCGTCCGCTTAAAGCAGGCCGCCTCTGGGGCCAACGTCCTGACTTTC.

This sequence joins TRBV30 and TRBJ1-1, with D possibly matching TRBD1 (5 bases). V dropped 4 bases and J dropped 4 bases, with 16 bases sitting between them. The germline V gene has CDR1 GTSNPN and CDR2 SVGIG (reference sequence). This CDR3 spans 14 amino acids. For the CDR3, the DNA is TGTGCCTGGAAAGGGGAAGGCGAGAGCACTGAAGCTTTCTTT. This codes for CAWKGEGESTEAFF.

DNA for the CDR3: TGTGCCAGCAGTCGCGGTAGCGGGGGCCGCTATGGCTACACCTTC. Translating gives CASSRGSGGRYGYTF. The chain carries TRBV12-3 or TRBV12-4 and TRBJ1-2, with a tentative D call TRBD1 (6 bases). The CDR3 spans 15 residues. V shed 5 bases and J shed 4 bases, with 17 bases lying between them.

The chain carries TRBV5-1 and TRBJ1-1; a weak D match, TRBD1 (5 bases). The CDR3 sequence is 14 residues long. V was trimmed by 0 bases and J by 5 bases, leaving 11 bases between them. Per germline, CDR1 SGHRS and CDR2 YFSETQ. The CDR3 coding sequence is TGCGCCAGCAGCTTGGGGGTCCCAGGGACTGAAGCTTTCTTT. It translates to CASSLGVPGTEAFF.

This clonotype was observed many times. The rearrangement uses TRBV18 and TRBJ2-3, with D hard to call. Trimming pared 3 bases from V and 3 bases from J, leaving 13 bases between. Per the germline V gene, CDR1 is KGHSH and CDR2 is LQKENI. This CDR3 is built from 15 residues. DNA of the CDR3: TGTGCCAGCTCACCGGAGCTCCTACGTACAGATACGCAGTATTTT. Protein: CASSPELLRTDTQYF.

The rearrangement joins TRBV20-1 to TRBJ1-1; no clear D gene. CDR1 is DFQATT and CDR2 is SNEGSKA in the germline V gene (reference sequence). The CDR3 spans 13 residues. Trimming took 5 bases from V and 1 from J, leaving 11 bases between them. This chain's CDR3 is CSAARRSNTEAFF. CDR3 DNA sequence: TGCAGTGCTGCGCGACGGTCGAACACTGAAGCTTTCTTT.

The CDR3 DNA reads TGTGCCAGCAGTTTAAGAAGTTCGAACACCGGGGAGCTGTTTTTT. Its protein product is CASSLRSSNTGELFF. The V and J genes are TRBV12-3 or TRBV12-4 and TRBJ2-2, with D unresolved. The CDR3 is 15 amino acids. Trimming took off 2 bases at V and 0 bases at J, with 7 bases between the two ends.

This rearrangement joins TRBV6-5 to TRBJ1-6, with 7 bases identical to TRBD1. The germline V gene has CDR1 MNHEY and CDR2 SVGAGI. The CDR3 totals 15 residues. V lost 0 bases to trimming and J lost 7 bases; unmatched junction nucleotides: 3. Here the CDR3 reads CASSYSGQLNSPLHF. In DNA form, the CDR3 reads TGTGCCAGCAGTTACTCGGGACAGCTAAATTCACCCCTCCACTTT.

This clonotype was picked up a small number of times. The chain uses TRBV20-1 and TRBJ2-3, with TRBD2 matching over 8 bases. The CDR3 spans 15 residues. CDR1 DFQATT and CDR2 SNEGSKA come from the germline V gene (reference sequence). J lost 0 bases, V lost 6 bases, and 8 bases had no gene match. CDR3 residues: CSAGNSGTSTDTQYF. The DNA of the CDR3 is TGCAGTGCGGGGAATAGCGGGACTAGCACAGATACGCAGTATTTT.

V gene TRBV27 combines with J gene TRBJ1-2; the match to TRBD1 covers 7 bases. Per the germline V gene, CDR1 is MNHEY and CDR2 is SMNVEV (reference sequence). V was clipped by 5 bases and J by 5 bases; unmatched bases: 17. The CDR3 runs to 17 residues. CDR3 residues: CASSPNYGQEGSYGYTF. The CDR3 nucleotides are TGTGCCAGCAGTCCCAACTACGGACAGGAGGGATCATATGGCTACACCTTC.

In nucleotides, the CDR3 is TGCAGTGCACCGGGACAGGGAGGATTAACTTTCTTT. Translated, it gives CSAPGQGGLTFF. The chain combines TRBV20-1 with TRBJ1-1, with TRBD1 matching 9 bases. This CDR3 has 12 amino acids. With 6 bases clipped from V and 12 bases from J, the junction kept 11 bases outside the gene matches. Per the germline V gene, CDR1 is DFQATT and CDR2 is SNEGSKA (reference sequence).

CDR3 coding DNA: TGTGCCAGCAGTTACTCTAGAACAGGGAGATCACCCCTCCACTTT. Translating it yields CASSYSRTGRSPLHF. The chain combines TRBV6-5 with TRBJ1-6; tentative D call: TRBD1 (6 bases). From germline, CDR1 is MNHEY and CDR2 SVGAGI. The CDR3 extends over 15 amino acids. Trimming removed 0 bases from V and 10 bases from J, with 13 bases in between.

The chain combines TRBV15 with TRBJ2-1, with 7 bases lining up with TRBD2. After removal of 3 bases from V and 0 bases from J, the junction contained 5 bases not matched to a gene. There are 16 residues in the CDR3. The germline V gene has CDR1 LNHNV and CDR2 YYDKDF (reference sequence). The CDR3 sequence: CATSSAGDGSYNEQFF. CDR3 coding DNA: TGTGCCACCAGCAGCGCGGGGGATGGCTCCTACAATGAGCAGTTCTTC.

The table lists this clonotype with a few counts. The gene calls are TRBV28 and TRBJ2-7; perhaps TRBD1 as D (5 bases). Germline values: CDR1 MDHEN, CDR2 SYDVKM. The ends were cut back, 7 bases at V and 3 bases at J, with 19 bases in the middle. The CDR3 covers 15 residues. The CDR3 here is CASTLGSDSFYEQYF. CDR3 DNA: TGTGCCAGCACCCTAGGGTCCGACAGCTTCTACGAGCAGTACTTC.

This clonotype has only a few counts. Here the CDR3 reads CASSQERWPSGRAQYEQYF. The CDR3 region has the DNA TGTGCCAGCAGCCAAGAGAGGTGGCCTAGCGGGAGGGCCCAGTACGAGCAGTACTTC. V is TRBV4-2 and J is TRBJ2-7; 12 bases are shared with TRBD2. V lost 0 bases, J lost 4 bases, and 13 bases stayed unmatched. The length of the CDR3 is 19 residues. From germline, CDR1 is LGHNA and CDR2 YNFKEQ.

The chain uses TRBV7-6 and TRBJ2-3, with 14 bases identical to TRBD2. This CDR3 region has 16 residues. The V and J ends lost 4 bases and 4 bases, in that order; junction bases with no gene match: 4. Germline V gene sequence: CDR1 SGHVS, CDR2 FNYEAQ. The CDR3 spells CASSYRTSGRPDTQYF. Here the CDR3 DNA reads TGTGCCAGCAGCTACAGGACTAGCGGGAGGCCAGATACGCAGTATTTT.

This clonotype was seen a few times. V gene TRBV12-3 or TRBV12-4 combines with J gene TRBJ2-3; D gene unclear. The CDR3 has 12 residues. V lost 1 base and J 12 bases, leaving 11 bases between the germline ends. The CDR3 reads CASSLEQALQYF. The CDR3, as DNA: TGTGCCAGCAGTTTAGAGCAGGCCCTCCAGTATTTT.